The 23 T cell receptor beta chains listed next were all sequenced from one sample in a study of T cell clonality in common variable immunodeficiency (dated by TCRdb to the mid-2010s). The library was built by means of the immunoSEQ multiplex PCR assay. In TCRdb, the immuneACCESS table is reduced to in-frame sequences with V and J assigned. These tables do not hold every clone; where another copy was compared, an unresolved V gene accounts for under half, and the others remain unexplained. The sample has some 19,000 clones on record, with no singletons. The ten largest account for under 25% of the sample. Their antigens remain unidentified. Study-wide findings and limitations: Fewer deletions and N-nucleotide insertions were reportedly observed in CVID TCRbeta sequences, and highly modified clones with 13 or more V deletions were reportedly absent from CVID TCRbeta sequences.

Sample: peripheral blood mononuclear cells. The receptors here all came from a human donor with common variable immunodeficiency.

The sequenced part of the CDR3 DNA is TGTGCCAGCAGCCTCACGGGGGATGGAGATGAA. This translates into CASSLTGDGDE. The full CDR3 protein is CASSLTGDGDEAFF. The V gene is TRBV7-9, the J gene TRBJ1-1; a weak D match, TRBD1 (5 bases). Read sequence stops 3 residues before the CDR3 end, and the germline J gene provides the missing end. Germline values: CDR1 SEHNR, CDR2 FQNEAQ (reference sequence). With 5 bases removed from V and 7 bases from J, the gap between germline ends came to 17 bases. CDR3 length equals 14 residues.

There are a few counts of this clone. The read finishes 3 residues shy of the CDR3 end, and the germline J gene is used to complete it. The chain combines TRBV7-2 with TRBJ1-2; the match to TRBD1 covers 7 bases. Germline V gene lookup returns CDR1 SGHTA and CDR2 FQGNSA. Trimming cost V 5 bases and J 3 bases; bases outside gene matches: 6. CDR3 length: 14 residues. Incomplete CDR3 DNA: TGTGCCAGCAGCCGAGGGACAGCCTACTATGGC. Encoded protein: CASSRGTAYYG. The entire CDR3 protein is CASSRGTAYYGYTF.

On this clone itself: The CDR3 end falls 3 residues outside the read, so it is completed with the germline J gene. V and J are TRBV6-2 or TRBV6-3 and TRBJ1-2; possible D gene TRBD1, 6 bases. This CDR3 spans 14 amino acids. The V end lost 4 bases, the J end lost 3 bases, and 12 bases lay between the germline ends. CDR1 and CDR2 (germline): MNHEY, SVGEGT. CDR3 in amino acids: CASSSTGSHYGYTF. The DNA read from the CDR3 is TGTGCCAGCAGTTCAACAGGGTCTCACTATGGC.

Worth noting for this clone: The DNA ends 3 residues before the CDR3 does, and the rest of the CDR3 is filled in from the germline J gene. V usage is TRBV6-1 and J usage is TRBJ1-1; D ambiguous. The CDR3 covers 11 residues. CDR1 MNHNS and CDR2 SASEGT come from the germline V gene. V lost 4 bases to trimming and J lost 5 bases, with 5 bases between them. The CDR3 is CASSVGTEAFF. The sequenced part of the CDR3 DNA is TGTGCCAGCAGTGTCGGTACTGAA.

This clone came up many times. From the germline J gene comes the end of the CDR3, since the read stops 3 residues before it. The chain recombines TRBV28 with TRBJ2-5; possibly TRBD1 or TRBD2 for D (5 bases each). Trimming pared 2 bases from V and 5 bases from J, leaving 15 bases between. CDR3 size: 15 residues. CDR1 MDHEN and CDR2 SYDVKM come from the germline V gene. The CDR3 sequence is CASSLPQGVRETQYF. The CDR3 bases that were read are TGTGCCAGCAGTTTACCCCAGGGAGTCCGTGAGACC.

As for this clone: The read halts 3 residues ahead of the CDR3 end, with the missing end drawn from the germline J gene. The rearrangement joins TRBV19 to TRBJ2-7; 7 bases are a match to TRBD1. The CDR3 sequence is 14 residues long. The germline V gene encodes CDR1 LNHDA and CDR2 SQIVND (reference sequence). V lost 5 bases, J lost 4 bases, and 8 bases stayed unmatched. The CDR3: CASSALTGEYEQYF. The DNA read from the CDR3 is TGTGCCAGTAGTGCGCTCACAGGGGAATACGAG. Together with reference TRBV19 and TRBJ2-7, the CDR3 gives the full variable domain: DGGITQSPKYLFRKEGQNVTLSCEQNLNHDAMYWYRQDPGQGLRLIYYSQIVNDFQKGDIAEGYSVSREKKESFPLTVTSAQKNPTAFYLCASSALTGEYEQYFGPGTRLTVT.

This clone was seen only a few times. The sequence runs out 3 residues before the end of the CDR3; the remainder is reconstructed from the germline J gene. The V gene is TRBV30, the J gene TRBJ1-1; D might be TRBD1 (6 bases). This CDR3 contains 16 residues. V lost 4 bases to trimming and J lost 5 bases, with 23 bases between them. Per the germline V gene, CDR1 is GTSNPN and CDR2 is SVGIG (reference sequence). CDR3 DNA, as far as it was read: TGTGCCTGGATCCCCGGGGGGGCTGAAGGATATACTGAA. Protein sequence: CAWIPGGAEGYTE. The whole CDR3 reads CAWIPGGAEGYTEAFF.

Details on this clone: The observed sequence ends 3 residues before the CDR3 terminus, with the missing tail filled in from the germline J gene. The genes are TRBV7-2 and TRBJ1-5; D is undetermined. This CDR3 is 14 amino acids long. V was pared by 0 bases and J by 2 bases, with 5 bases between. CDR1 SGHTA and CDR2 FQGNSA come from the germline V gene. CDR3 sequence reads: CASSLAGRNQPQHF. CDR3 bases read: TGTGCCAGCAGCTTAGCAGGGCGCAATCAGCCC.

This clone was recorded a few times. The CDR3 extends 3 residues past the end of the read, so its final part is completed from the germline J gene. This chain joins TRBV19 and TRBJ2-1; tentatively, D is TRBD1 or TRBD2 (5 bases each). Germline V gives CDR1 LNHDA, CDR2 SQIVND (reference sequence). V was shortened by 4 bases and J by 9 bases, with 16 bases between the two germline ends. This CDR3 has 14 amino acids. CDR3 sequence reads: CASSTRGAPTEQFF. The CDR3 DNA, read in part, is TGTGCCAGTAGTACGAGGGGTGCCCCGACTGAG.

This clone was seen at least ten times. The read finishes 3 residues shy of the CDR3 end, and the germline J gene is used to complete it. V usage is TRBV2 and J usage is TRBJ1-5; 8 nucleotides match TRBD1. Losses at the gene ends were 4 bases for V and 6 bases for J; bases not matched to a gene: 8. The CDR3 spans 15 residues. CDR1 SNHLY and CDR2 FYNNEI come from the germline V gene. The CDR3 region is CASSGRDRHSQPQHF. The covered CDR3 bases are TGTGCCAGCAGTGGACGGGACAGGCATAGTCAGCCC.

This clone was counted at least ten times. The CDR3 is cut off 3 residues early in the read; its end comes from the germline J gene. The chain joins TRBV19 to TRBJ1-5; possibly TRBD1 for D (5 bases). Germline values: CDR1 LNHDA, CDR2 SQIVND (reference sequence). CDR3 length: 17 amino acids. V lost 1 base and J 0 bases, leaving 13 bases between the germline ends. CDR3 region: CASSIGIDRNSNQPQHF. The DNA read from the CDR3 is TGTGCCAGTAGTATAGGGATCGACAGAAATAGCAATCAGCCC. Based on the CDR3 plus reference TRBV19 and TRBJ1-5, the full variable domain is DGGITQSPKYLFRKEGQNVTLSCEQNLNHDAMYWYRQDPGQGLRLIYYSQIVNDFQKGDIAEGYSVSREKKESFPLTVTSAQKNPTAFYLCASSIGIDRNSNQPQHFGDGTRLSIL.

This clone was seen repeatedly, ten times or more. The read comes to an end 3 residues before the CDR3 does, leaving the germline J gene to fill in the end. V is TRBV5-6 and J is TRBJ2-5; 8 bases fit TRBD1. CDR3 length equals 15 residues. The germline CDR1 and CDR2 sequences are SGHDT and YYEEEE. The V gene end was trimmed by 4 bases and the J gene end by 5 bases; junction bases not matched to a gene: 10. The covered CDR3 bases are TGTGCCAGCAGCACAAGGCAGGGGGCTTTGGAGACC. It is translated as CASSTRQGALET. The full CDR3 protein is CASSTRQGALETQYF. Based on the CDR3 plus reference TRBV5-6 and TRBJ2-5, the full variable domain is DAGVTQSPTHLIKTRGQQVTLRCSPKSGHDTVSWYQQALGQGPQFIFQYYEEEERQRGNFPDRFSGHQFPNYSSELNVNALLLGDSALYLCASSTRQGALETQYFGPGTRLLVL.

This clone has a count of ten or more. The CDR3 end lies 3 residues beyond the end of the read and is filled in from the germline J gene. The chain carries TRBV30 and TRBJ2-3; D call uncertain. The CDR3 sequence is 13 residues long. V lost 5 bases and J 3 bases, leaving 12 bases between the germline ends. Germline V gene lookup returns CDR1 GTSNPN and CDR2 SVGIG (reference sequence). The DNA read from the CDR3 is TGTGCCTGGCACACCTTAGGGACAGATACG. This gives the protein CAWHTLGTDT. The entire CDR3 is CAWHTLGTDTQYF.

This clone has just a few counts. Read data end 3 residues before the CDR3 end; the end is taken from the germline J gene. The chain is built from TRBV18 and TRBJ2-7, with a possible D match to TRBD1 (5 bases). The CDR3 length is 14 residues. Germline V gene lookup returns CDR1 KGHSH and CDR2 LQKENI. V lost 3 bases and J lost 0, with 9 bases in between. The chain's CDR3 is CASSPETDSYEQYF. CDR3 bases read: TGTGCCAGCTCACCGGAGACAGACTCCTACGAG.

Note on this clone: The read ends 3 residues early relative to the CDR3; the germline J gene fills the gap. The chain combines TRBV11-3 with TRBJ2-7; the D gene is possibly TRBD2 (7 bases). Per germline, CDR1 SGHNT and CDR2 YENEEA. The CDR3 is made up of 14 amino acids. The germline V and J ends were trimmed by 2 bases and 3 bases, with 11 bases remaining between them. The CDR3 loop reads CASSLRGGVYEQYF. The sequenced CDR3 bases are TGTGCCAGCAGCTTAAGGGGGGGTGTCTACGAG.

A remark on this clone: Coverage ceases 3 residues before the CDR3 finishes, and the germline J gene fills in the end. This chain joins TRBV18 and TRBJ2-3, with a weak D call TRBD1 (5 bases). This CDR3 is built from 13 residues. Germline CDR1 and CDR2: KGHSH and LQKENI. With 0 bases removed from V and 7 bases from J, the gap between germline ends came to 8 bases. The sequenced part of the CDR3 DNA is TGTGCCAGCTCACCACCGGGGCGATATACG. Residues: CASSPPGRYT. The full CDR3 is CASSPPGRYTQYF.

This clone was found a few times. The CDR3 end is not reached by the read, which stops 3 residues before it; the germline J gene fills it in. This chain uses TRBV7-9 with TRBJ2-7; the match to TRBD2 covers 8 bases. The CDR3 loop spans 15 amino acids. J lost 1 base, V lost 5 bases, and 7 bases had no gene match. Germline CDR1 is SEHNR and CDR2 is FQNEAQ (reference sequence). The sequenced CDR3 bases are TGTGCCAGCAGCCCCAGCGGGACTAGATCCTACGAG. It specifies CASSPSGTRSYE. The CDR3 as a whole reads CASSPSGTRSYEQYF.

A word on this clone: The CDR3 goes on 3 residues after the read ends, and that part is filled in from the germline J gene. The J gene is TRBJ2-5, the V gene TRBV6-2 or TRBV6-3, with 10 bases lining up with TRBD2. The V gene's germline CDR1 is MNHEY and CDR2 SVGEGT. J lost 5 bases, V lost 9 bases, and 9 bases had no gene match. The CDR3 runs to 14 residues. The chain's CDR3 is CASAPGLALETQYF. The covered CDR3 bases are TGTGCCAGTGCCCCGGGACTAGCGTTGGAGACC.

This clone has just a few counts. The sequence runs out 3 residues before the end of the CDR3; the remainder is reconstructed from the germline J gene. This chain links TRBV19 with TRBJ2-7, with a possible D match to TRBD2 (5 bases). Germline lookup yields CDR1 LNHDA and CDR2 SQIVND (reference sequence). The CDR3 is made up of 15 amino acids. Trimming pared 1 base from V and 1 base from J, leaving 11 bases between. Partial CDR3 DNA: TGTGCCAGTAGTATAGGCGGGTTGGGTTCCTACGAG. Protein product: CASSIGGLGSYE. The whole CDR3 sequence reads CASSIGGLGSYEQYF.

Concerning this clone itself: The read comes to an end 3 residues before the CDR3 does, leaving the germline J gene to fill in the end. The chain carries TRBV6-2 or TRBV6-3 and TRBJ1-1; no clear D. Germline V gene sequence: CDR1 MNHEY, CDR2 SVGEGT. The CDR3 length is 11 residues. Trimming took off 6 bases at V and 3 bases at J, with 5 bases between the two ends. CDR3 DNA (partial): TGTGCCAGCAGGTCATACACTGAA. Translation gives CASRSYTE. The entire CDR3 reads CASRSYTEAFF.

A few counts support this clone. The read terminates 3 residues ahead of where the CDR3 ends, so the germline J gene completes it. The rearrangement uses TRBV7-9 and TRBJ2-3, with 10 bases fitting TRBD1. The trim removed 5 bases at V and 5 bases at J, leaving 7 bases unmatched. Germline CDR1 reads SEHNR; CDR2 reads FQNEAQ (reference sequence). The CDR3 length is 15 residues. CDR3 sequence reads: CASSEAGTGEDTQYF. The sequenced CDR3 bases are TGTGCCAGCAGCGAAGCTGGGACAGGGGAAGATACG.

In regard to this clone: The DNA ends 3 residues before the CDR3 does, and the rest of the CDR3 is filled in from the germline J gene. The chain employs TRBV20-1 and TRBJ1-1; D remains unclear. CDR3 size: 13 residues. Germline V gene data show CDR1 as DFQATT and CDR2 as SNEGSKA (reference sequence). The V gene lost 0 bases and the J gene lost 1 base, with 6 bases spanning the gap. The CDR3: CSARDISNTEAFF. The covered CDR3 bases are TGCAGTGCTAGAGATATCTCGAACACTGAA.

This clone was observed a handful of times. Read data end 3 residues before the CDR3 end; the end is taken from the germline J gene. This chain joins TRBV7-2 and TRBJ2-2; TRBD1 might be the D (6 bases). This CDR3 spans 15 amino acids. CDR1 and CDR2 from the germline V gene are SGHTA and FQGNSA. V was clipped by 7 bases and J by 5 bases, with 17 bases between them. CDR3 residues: CASNQGGAITGELFF. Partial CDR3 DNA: TGTGCCAGCAACCAAGGGGGAGCTATAACCGGGGAG.